Included here is one TCR beta chain sequence, with context. This clonotype was seen once. Its antigen is still unknown. Germline and junction disagree at one end, which may indicate a read error. The data are from a study of tumor and adjacent non-tumor tissue in lung cancer (dated by TCRdb to 2016 to 2019). For the wider study: The cohort included under 15 adenocarcinoma, a couple of squamous cell carcinoma and 1 small cell lung cancer patients. TCRbeta CDR3 sequencing was performed on thirty paired specimens, with one tumor sample and one normal lung sample collected per patient. Among the approximately 15 patients, ages ranged from roughly 31 to 76 years, roughly 10 were men and 5 were women, and disease was TNM stage I to III. Sequencing produced approximately 130 million productive TCRbeta reads in total, an average of about 4.2 million reads per sample. The study compared bulk TCRbeta repertoires from lung tumor tissue and matched distant non-tumor lung tissue of about 15 lung cancer patients. The paper as a whole reports these results and caveats: Neither the sequencing platform nor unique molecular identifiers are named or mentioned anywhere in the methods. TCR diversity was significantly higher in younger patients, and higher tumor TCR diversity was associated with shorter overall and disease-free survival. Because peripheral blood was not sequenced, blood TCRbeta repertoires in the lung cancer patients of the study were not examined. In normal lung, the top 100 clones accounted for a significantly larger cumulative share of the repertoire than in tumor tissue. Tumor tissue showed significantly greater TCR diversity (inverse Simpson) than normal lung tissue (roughly 430 vs 170, P = 0.0075, Mann-Whitney U test). Only about 15 patients were included in the cohort, and the need for larger samples and more detailed clinical data was noted by the authors.

Receptor libraries were prepared by multiplex PCR. Sequencing relied on an Illumina HiSeq 2500. Following protocols modified from ARM-PCR, the researchers constructed TCRbeta libraries through three rounds of nested PCR with primers (Table S4). Before sequencing, PCR products of 200-500 bp were excised from the gel and purified with the QIAquick gel extraction kit. The source study handled its data this way. Trimmomatic was used to clean the reads, FLASH was used to merge the reads into complete CDR3 sequences, and MiTCR was used to assign the reads to V(D)J germline segments. VDJtools was used to compute clonal diversity as the inverse Simpson's index. In-frame sequences lacking a premature stop codon were counted as productive reads. TCRdb cleaned the public reads at Q25 with fastp, built clones with MiXCR and kept in-frame beta chains. Entries are consolidated by CDR3 protein sequence, retaining the most common genes and DNA. These V and J calls originate from TCRdb's pipeline instead of the authors' own analysis. The sample profile shows about 48,000 distinct CDR3 sequences; 55% to 65% of them were found once. Roughly 31% of the sample is in the top ten clones.

RNA was extracted from bulk unsorted tissue and checked for quality with a NanoDrop ND-1000 and an Agilent 2100. The normal lung samples consisted of distant non-tumor tissue collected more than 3 cm from the tumor edge. The donors were newly diagnosed lung cancer patients admitted for thoracic surgery in China from August to November 2014 who had not received prior chemotherapy. Patients who had received previous radiotherapy or chemotherapy, or who had another concurrent cancer, were excluded from the study. Surgical tissue pieces of roughly 1-2 cm3 were preserved in RNAlater solution and were kept at -80 degrees C until use. CDR1 and CDR2 were assigned from the germline V gene as SGHRS and YFSETQ. The cysteine opens and the phenylalanine closes a CDR3 of 16 amino acids. The retained sequence is limited to the CDR3, 48 bases, with the frame set at the first base.

The receptor chain draws on TRBV5-1 and TRBJ2-2, with the D gene possibly TRBD1 or TRBD2, each one fitting 5 bases. This receptor was identified in a woman between 65 and 79 years old with non-small cell lung cancer. Sequenced: distant non-tumor lung tissue. The DNA reads TGCGCCAGCAGCTTGGATAGGGGCGCGAACACCGGGGAGCTGTTGTTT. It translates as CASSLDRGANTGELLF.